Each of the 11 T cell receptor beta chains below was sequenced from the same sample in a study of beta chain features in type 1 diabetes. Whole-study findings and limits: Type 1 diabetes patients had moderately but significantly shorter TCRB CDR3s in all four CD4+ subsets.

These receptors' antigens are unknown. Isolated RNA was reverse transcribed in full, so expressed TCRB transcripts were sequenced. Sequenced by immunoSEQ multiplex PCR; TCRdb stores in-frame clones only, minus some. This table has some 150,000 clones, around 13% appearing once. Sequencing input: central memory CD4+ T cells from blood. The receptor set was obtained from a man aged 18 to 30 with type 1 diabetes.

This clone was counted only a few times. The rearrangement uses TRBV6-1 and TRBJ2-5, with a weak D call TRBD2 (6 bases). Germline assignment: CDR1 MNHNS and CDR2 SASEGT. The CDR3 is 13 amino acids. V lost 5 bases and J 2 bases, leaving 9 bases between the germline ends. The CDR3 loop is CASSRGGQETQYF. CDR3 DNA: TGTGCCAGCAGTCGGGGAGGACAAGAGACCCAGTACTTC.

The chain has TRBV27 and TRBJ1-1, with TRBD1 matching over 8 bases. The trim removed 4 bases at V and 4 bases at J, leaving 5 bases unmatched. The CDR3 contains 14 residues. The germline CDR1 and CDR2 sequences are MNHEY and SMNVEV (reference sequence). DNA of the CDR3: TGTGCCAGCAGTTCCCAGGACAGGGCCACTGAAGCTTTCTTT. This codes for CASSSQDRATEAFF.

This clone was detected a few times. The CDR3 sequence is CASCYSAVNTEAFF. CDR3 nucleotide sequence: TGTGCCAGCTGTTACTCGGCTGTGAACACTGAAGCTTTCTTT. The rearrangement joins TRBV27 to TRBJ1-1, with D unresolved. Trimming removed 8 bases from V and 0 bases from J, with 13 bases in between. Germline loops: CDR1 MNHEY, CDR2 SMNVEV (reference sequence). This CDR3 region has 14 residues.

This sequence joins TRBV7-9 and TRBJ1-3; unclear D gene. The CDR3 loop spans 15 amino acids. Germline CDR1 is SEHNR and CDR2 is FQNEAQ (reference sequence). Trimming pared 5 bases from V and 0 bases from J, leaving 11 bases between. CDR3 sequence: CASSPDGSSGNTIYF. As DNA, the CDR3 is TGTGCCAGCAGCCCCGACGGTAGCTCTGGAAACACCATATATTTT.

This sequence joins TRBV5-1 and TRBJ2-5, with D unclear. V was cut by 5 bases and J by 5 bases, with 13 bases left in between. CDR3 size: 13 residues. The germline CDR1 and CDR2 sequences are SGHRS and YFSETQ. CDR3 DNA: TGCGCCAGCAGGGGTGACACATATGAGACCCAGTACTTC. Amino acids: CASRGDTYETQYF.

The J gene is TRBJ2-1, the V gene TRBV6-1; 7 positions agree with TRBD2. This CDR3 has 14 residues. The germline CDR1 and CDR2 sequences are MNHNS and SASEGT. With 6 bases clipped from V and 5 bases from J, the junction kept 7 bases outside the gene matches. In nucleotides, the CDR3 is TGTGCCAGCAGCTCGGCGGGGGATGACAATGAGCAGTTCTTC. Its translation: CASSSAGDDNEQFF.

This clone was detected only a few times. V usage is TRBV9 and J usage is TRBJ1-2; TRBD1 might be the D (5 bases). V lost 3 bases to trimming and J lost 6 bases, with 9 bases between them. The CDR3 is 12 amino acids. Germline-derived CDR1 and CDR2 are SGDLS and YYNGEE. The CDR3 bases are TGTGCCAGCAGCGCTTCCAGGGATGGCTACACCTTC. Residues: CASSASRDGYTF. Supplemented by reference TRBV9 and TRBJ1-2, the full variable domain reads DSGVTQTPKHLITATGQRVTLRCSPRSGDLSVYWYQQSLDQGLQFLIQYYNGEERAKGNILERFSAQQFPDLHSELNLSSLELGDSALYFCASSASRDGYTFGSGTRLTVV.

The chain has TRBV6-1 and TRBJ2-2; D unresolved. Looked up from germline, CDR1 is MNHNS and CDR2 is SASEGT. The CDR3 loop spans 12 amino acids. The V end was cut by 4 bases, the J end by 9 bases, with 9 bases between. CDR3 region: CASSALWRELFF. In DNA form, the CDR3 reads TGTGCCAGCAGTGCCTTGTGGAGGGAGCTGTTTTTT.

V usage is TRBV27 and J usage is TRBJ1-6; perhaps TRBD1 as D (5 bases). The CDR3 loop spans 13 amino acids. The germline CDR1 and CDR2 sequences are MNHEY and SMNVEV (reference sequence). The V gene lost 2 bases and the J gene lost 10 bases, with 9 bases spanning the gap. The DNA for the CDR3 is TGTGCCAGCAGTTTACTCAGGGAATCACCCCTCCACTTT. Amino acids: CASSLLRESPLHF.

The chain links TRBV7-9 to TRBJ2-1; TRBD1 matches at 11 bases. The CDR3 is made up of 14 amino acids. Trimming cost V 6 bases and J 6 bases; bases outside gene matches: 4. CDR1 and CDR2 from the germline V gene are SEHNR and FQNEAQ (reference sequence). This chain's CDR3 is CASRAGQGVNEQFF. As DNA, the CDR3 is TGTGCCAGCAGGGCGGGACAGGGGGTCAATGAGCAGTTCTTC. The whole variable domain, filled in from reference TRBV7-9 and TRBJ2-1, reads DTGVSQNPRHKITKRGQNVTFRCDPISEHNRLYWYRQTLGQGPEFLTYFQNEAQLEKSRLLSDRFSAERPKGSFSTLEIQRTEQGDSAMYLCASRAGQGVNEQFFGPGTRLTVL.

This clone has a count of ten or more. The chain uses TRBV20-1 and TRBJ1-2, with 7 nucleotides matching TRBD1. This CDR3 is built from 10 residues. The J segment lost 9 bases and the V segment lost 4 bases, leaving 2 bases of the junction unmatched. The germline V gene has CDR1 DFQATT and CDR2 SNEGSKA (reference sequence). CDR3: CSAKGGRYTF. CDR3 coding DNA: TGCAGTGCTAAAGGGGGCCGCTACACCTTC.